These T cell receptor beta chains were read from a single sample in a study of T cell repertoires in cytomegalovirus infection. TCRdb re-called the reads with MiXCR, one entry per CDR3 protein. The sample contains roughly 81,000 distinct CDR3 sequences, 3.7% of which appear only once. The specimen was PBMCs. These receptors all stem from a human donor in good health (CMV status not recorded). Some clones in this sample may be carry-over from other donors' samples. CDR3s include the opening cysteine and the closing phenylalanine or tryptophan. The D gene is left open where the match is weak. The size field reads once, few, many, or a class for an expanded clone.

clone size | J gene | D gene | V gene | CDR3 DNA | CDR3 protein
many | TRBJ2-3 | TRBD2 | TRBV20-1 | TGCAGTGCTCCCAGCGGGGGCCGTGTTTTCACAGATACGCAGTATTTT | CSAPSGGRVFTDTQYF
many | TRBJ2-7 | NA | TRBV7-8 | TGTGCCAGCAGGCCCCCGGCGGGGGAGCAGTACTTC | CASRPPAGEQYF
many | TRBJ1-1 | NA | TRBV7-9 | TGTGCCAGCAGCGACAGAACTGAAGCTTTCTTT | CASSDRTEAFF
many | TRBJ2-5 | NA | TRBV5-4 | TGTGCCAGCAGCCGCGACCTACGGGAGACCCAGTACTTC | CASSRDLRETQYF
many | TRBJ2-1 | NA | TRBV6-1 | TGTGCCAGCAGGCTCGTAGGGGGGAGCTACAATGAGCAGTTCTTC | CASRLVGGSYNEQFF
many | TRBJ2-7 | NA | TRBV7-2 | TGTGCCAGCAGCTACCGGGACACTCAGTACGAGCAGTACTTC | CASSYRDTQYEQYF
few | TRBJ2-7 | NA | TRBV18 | TGTGCCAGCTCACCACTTCCCGCAGGCTCCTACGAGCAGTACTTC | CASSPLPAGSYEQYF
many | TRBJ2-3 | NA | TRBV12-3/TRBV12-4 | TGTGCCAGCAGTTTTACCCGACAGGTTGCAGATACGCAGTATTTT | CASSFTRQVADTQYF
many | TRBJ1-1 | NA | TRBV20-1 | TGCAGTGCTACCAAGGACAGCCTTGACACTGAAGCTTTCTTT | CSATKDSLDTEAFF
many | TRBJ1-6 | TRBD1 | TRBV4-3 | TGCGCCAGCAGCCAAGGGGACAGGGAGCTTTCACCCCTCCACTTT | CASSQGDRELSPLHF
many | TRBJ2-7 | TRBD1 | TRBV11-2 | TGTGCCAGCAGCTTAGCCGGCGGGACAGGGTACGACGAGCAGTACTTC | CASSLAGGTGYDEQYF
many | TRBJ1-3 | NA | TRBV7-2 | TGTGCCAGCAGCTTAGGGGAAAACACCATATATTTT | CASSLGENTIYF
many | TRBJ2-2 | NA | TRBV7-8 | TGTGCCAGCAGCTCGAACACCGGGGAGCTGTTTTTT | CASSSNTGELFF